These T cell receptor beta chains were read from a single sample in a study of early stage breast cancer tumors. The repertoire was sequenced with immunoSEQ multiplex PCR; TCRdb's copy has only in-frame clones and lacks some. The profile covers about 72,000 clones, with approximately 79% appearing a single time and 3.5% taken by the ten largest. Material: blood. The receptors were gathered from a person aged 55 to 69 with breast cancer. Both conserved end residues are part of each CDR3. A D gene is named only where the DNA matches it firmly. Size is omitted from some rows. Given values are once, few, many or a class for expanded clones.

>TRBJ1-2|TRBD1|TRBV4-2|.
CASSQGPQGIGYTF
TGTGCCAGCAGCCAAGGGCCACAGGGGATAGGCTACACCTTC
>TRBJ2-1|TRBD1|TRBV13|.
CASSFDRGRSNEQFF
TGTGCCAGCAGCTTCGACAGGGGAAGGTCCAATGAGCAGTTCTTC
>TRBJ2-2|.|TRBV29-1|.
CSVELGGGELFF
TGCAGCGTTGAACTAGGAGGCGGGGAGCTGTTTTTT
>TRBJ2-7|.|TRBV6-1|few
CVGGTVEQYF
TGTGTAGGAGGAACTGTCGAGCAGTACTTC
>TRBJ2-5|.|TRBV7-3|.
CASSEGPDGTQYF
TGTGCCAGCAGCGAAGGCCCGGATGGGACCCAGTACTTC
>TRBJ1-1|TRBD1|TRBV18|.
CASSPLAAAGGTEAFF
TGTGCCAGCTCACCCCTCGCGGCGGCAGGGGGAACTGAAGCTTTCTTT
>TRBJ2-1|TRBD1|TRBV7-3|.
CASSSAGGSNEQFF
TGTGCCAGCAGCTCGGCAGGGGGTAGCAATGAGCAGTTCTTC
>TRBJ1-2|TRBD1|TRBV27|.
CASTGQGVNGYTF
TGTGCCAGTACCGGACAGGGGGTCAATGGCTACACCTTC
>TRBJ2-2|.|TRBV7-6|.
CASSLVRRREGNTGELFF
TGTGCCAGCAGCTTAGTCCGTCGCAGGGAAGGAAACACCGGGGAGCTGTTTTTT
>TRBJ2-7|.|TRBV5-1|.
CASSRTGTSLLEQYF
TGCGCCAGCAGCCGGACCGGGACAAGCCTACTCGAGCAGTACTTC
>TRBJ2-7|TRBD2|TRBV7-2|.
CASSFRTSGYEQYF
TGTGCCAGCAGCTTCCGGACTAGCGGGTACGAGCAGTACTTC
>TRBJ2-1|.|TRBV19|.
CASSARPPRSYNEQFF
TGTGCCAGTAGTGCCCGACCGCCTAGGTCCTACAATGAGCAGTTCTTC
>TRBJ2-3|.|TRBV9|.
CASSVQGVPTDTQYF
TGTGCCAGCAGCGTACAAGGGGTTCCCACAGATACGCAGTATTTT
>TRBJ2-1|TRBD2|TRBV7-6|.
CASKAGGAYNEQFF
TGTGCCAGCAAAGCGGGGGGAGCCTACAATGAGCAGTTCTTC